A single sample is the source of the 22 T cell receptor beta chains below, sequenced in a study of blood T cells in healthy people across ages. Combining a sample-barcoded 5' primer with a J-beta primer mix, a second PCR ran for about 6 to 12 cycles. TCRdb analysed the 5' RACE reads with MiXCR anew, one entry per CDR3 protein. Of 700,000 or so distinct CDR3 sequences detected, less than 45% appear once; the ten largest clones hold roughly 30%. Sequencing used blood. These receptors came from an elderly man in good health.

V and J are TRBV3-1 and TRBJ2-5; 8 bases are shared with TRBD2. Germline loops: CDR1 LGHDT, CDR2 YNNKEL (reference sequence). The V gene end was trimmed by 1 base and the J gene end by 6 bases; junction bases not matched to a gene: 10. CDR3 length equals 16 residues. The CDR3 sequence: CASSQAIRLARQTQYF. The CDR3 DNA is TGTGCCAGCAGCCAAGCCATCCGACTAGCGAGGCAGACCCAGTACTTC.

This chain connects TRBV18 to TRBJ2-5; 7 bases match TRBD1. The V and J ends lost 4 bases and 1 base, in that order; junction bases with no gene match: 3. Germline loops: CDR1 KGHSH, CDR2 LQKENI. This CDR3 region has 14 residues. CDR3 in DNA: TGTGCCAGCTCACGTCACAGGGGCCAAGAGACCCAGTACTTC. Its protein is CASSRHRGQETQYF.

Only a few counts were recorded for this clonotype. The chain combines TRBV6-8 with TRBJ2-7; the D gene is possibly TRBD1 (5 bases). CDR1 and CDR2 (germline): MNHGY, SAAAGT. V lost 8 bases and J lost 4, with 21 bases in between. The CDR3 has 15 amino acids. The CDR3 loop is CASPLQGAGPYEQYF. CDR3 nucleotide sequence: TGTGCCAGCCCTTTGCAAGGGGCAGGTCCATACGAGCAGTACTTC.

As for this clonotype: At one of its ends the junction is not consistent with the germline gene, which may arise from a read error. The rearrangement uses TRBV6-1 and TRBJ2-5; 12 positions match TRBD1. Germline CDR1 is MNHNS and CDR2 is SASEGT. This CDR3 spans 16 amino acids. The CDR3 DNA reads TGTGCCGGCAGTGGGGGACAGGGGGCGCAGGGAGAGACCCAGTACTTC. Amino acid sequence: CAGSGGQGAQGETQYF.

The chain joins TRBV27 to TRBJ2-3; TRBD2 agrees at 10 bases. After removal of 4 bases from V and 4 bases from J, the junction contained 8 bases not matched to a gene. The CDR3 length is 16 residues. CDR1 and CDR2 (germline): MNHEY, SMNVEV (reference sequence). The CDR3 is CASSYTVLAGPDTQYF. The DNA of the CDR3 is TGTGCCAGCAGTTATACCGTACTAGCGGGACCAGATACGCAGTATTTT.

The chain links TRBV3-1 to TRBJ2-3, with D perhaps TRBD2 (6 bases). There are 17 residues in the CDR3. Trimming pared 3 bases from V and 8 bases from J, leaving 24 bases between. Germline V gene lookup returns CDR1 LGHDT and CDR2 YNNKEL (reference sequence). The CDR3 DNA sequence: TGTGCCAGCAGCCAGCAATCTTTTTCTAGCGTGATAGCTACGCAGTATTTT. Protein: CASSQQSFSSVIATQYF.

As for this clonotype: Just one base apart from a much larger clone, this may be a read error. The rearrangement joins TRBV4-3 to TRBJ2-4, with D tentatively TRBD1 (5 bases). The assigned J gene may be wrong: the sequence end matches TRBJ2-7 better. The CDR3 consists of 16 residues. From germline, CDR1 is LGHNA and CDR2 YSLEER. CDR3 bases: TGCGCCAGCAGCCAAGGGTTGAGGTCAGGGCGAGGCGAGCAGTACTTC. This gives the protein CASSQGLRSGRGEQYF.

This clonotype was recorded many times. The rearrangement links TRBV12-3 or TRBV12-4 to TRBJ2-6; unclear D gene. The CDR3 spans 15 residues. Trimming took 6 bases from V and 1 from J, leaving 10 bases between them. CDR3 sequence (DNA): TGTGCCAGCAGCTTATGGGGTTCTGGGGCCAACGTCCTGACTTTC. Translation gives CASSLWGSGANVLTF.

The chain joins TRBV24-1 to TRBJ2-1; unclear D gene. The J call may not be correct, given that the DNA end is closer to TRBJ2-7. From germline, CDR1 is KGHDR and CDR2 SFDVKD. The length of the CDR3 is 13 residues. The CDR3 coding sequence is TGTGCCACCAGTGACGGTCTATACAATGAGCAGTACTTC. Residues: CATSDGLYNEQYF.

The gene calls are TRBV4-2 and TRBJ1-4; 10 bases map to TRBD1. The CDR3 totals 17 residues. Losses at the gene ends were 4 bases for V and 8 bases for J; bases not matched to a gene: 13. The germline V gene has CDR1 LGHNA and CDR2 YNFKEQ. Written as DNA, the CDR3 is TGTGCCAGCAGCCTTGGCGTCTCCGGGACAGGGGCGGAAAAACTGTTTTTT. Translating gives CASSLGVSGTGAEKLFF.

The V gene is TRBV7-8, the J gene TRBJ2-7, with D maybe TRBD1 (6 bases). The CDR3 has 15 residues. CDR1 is SGHVS and CDR2 is FQNEAQ in the germline V gene. With 7 bases removed from V and 0 bases from J, the gap between germline ends came to 16 bases. CDR3 nucleotide sequence: TGTGCCAGCATCCCGTCCCGGGACAACTCCTACGAGCAGTACTTC. This translates into CASIPSRDNSYEQYF.

The chain is built from TRBV9 and TRBJ2-3, with 8 bases lining up with TRBD2. Unmatched junction bases numbered 9, after V lost 4 bases and J lost 11 bases. Germline V gives CDR1 SGDLS, CDR2 YYNGEE. The CDR3 has 13 residues. The CDR3 nucleotides are TGTGCCAGCAGCCCGAACTGGAGCGGGGGGCAGTATTTT. Translated, it gives CASSPNWSGGQYF. The whole variable domain, remainder taken from reference TRBV9 and TRBJ2-3, is DSGVTQTPKHLITATGQRVTLRCSPRSGDLSVYWYQQSLDQGLQFLIQYYNGEERAKGNILERFSAQQFPDLHSELNLSSLELGDSALYFCASSPNWSGGQYFGPGTRLTVL.

Worth noting for this clonotype: The CDR3 end shows no conserved phenylalanine or tryptophan, and so a read error is likely. J is TRBJ2-1 and V is TRBV28; D is unclear. The germline V and J ends were trimmed by 3 bases and 9 bases, with 9 bases remaining between them. This CDR3 has 12 amino acids. Germline V CDR1 and CDR2: MDHEN, SYDVKM. This CDR3 is CASSFPWGEQFL. The CDR3 DNA reads TGTGCCAGCAGTTTCCCCTGGGGTGAGCAGTTCTTA.

The genes are TRBV12-3 or TRBV12-4 and TRBJ2-4, with 11 bases identical to TRBD2. This CDR3 comprises 15 residues. The ends lost 5 bases at V and 9 bases at J; junction bases unmatched: 9. The CDR3 reads CASSEELAGVSIQYF. The CDR3 DNA reads TGTGCCAGCAGTGAAGAACTAGCGGGGGTCAGCATTCAGTACTTC.

The sample holds one count of this clonotype. A clone one base away is much larger, so this may be a read error. J is TRBJ2-1 and V is TRBV7-2, with D hard to call. The CDR3 is 15 amino acids. Germline V CDR1 and CDR2: SGHTA, FQGNSA. CDR3 nucleotides: TGTGCCAGCAGCGCAGCCAGCCGTCCCTACAATGGGCAGTTCTTC. This codes for CASSAASRPYNGQFF.

This chain connects TRBV29-1 to TRBJ2-7; D may be TRBD1 or TRBD2 (5 bases each). The CDR3 loop spans 14 amino acids. The germline V gene has CDR1 SQVTM and CDR2 ANQGSEA. This CDR3 is CRPIGGFPTWEQYF. The DNA for the CDR3 is TGCAGGCCGATTGGGGGTTTCCCTACATGGGAGCAGTACTTC.

The table lists this clonotype with a few counts. Here the CDR3 DNA reads TGCGCCAGCAGCCAAATAGTATTAGCGGGGGCCGAGCAGTACTTC. Translated: CASSQIVLAGAEQYF. The chain links TRBV4-3 to TRBJ2-7; 9 bases map to TRBD2. The CDR3 has 15 residues. In germline, CDR1 is LGHNA, CDR2 YSLEER. Germline trimming cut 2 bases from V and 6 bases from J; bases unmatched to any gene: 8.

The table lists this clonotype with many counts. J is TRBJ2-7 and V is TRBV7-2, with 11 bases lining up with TRBD2. Germline trimming cut 7 bases from V and 3 bases from J; bases unmatched to any gene: 8. The germline gives CDR1 SGHTA, CDR2 FQGNSA. CDR3 length: 15 residues. The CDR3 DNA sequence: TGTGCCAGCACCGTTACTAGCGGGAGAATCTACGAGCAGTACTTC. This codes for CASTVTSGRIYEQYF.

The V and J genes are TRBV6-1 and TRBJ1-2; no reliable D call. Per the germline V gene, CDR1 is MNHNS and CDR2 is SASEGT. Between the trimmed V and J ends, which lost 7 bases and 6 bases, there was a span of 15 bases. The length of the CDR3 is 13 residues. The CDR3, as DNA: TGTGCCAGCACCTTCTCCGTGTCAAATGGCTACACCTTC. Its translation: CASTFSVSNGYTF.

This clonotype appeared many times. The rearrangement links TRBV7-3 to TRBJ2-7; no clear D gene. The CDR3 has 16 amino acids. CDR1 and CDR2 from the germline V gene are SGHTA and FQGTGA. Trimming left V 0 bases short and J 1 base short, with 13 bases between. The CDR3 region has the DNA TGTGCCAGCAGCTTAACGGGTGCCGCCAAATCCTACGAGCAGTACTTC. Translation gives CASSLTGAAKSYEQYF. The complete variable domain, with remaining parts taken from reference TRBV7-3 and TRBJ2-7, reads GAGVSQTPSNKVTEKGKYVELRCDPISGHTALYWYRQSLGQGPEFLIYFQGTGAADDSGLPNDRFFAVRPEGSVSTLKIQRTERGDSAVYLCASSLTGAAKSYEQYFGPGTRLTVT.

This clonotype showed up many times. This chain connects TRBV7-2 to TRBJ2-3, with 9 bases matching TRBD2. This CDR3 is built from 15 residues. J lost 5 bases, V lost 0 bases, and 3 bases had no gene match. The germline CDR1 and CDR2 sequences are SGHTA and FQGNSA. CDR3 residues: CASSLASGRGDTQYF. The CDR3 DNA is TGTGCCAGCAGCTTAGCTAGCGGGAGAGGAGATACGCAGTATTTT. The variable domain in full, with the rest retrieved from reference TRBV7-2 and TRBJ2-3, is GAGVSQSPSNKVTEKGKDVELRCDPISGHTALYWYRQSLGQGLEFLIYFQGNSAPDKSGLPSDRFSAERTGGSVSTLTIQRTQQEDSAVYLCASSLASGRGDTQYFGPGTRLTVL.

As regards this clonotype: A junction boundary mismatches the germline segment, possibly from a read error. The chain is built from TRBV20-1 and TRBJ2-5; D perhaps matches TRBD2 (6 bases). The germline gives CDR1 DFQATT, CDR2 SNEGSKA (reference sequence). This CDR3 contains 15 residues. The CDR3 DNA is TGCAGTGCTAGCCGCGGGGCAGACAATCAAGAGACCCGGTACTTC. Protein: CSASRGADNQETRYF.